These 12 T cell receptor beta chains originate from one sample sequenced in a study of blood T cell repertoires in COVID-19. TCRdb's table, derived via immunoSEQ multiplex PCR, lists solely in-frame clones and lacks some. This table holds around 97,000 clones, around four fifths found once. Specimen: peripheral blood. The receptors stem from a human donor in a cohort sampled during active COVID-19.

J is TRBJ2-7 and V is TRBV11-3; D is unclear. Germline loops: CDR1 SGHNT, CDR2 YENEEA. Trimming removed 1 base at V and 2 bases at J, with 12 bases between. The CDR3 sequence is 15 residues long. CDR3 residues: CASSLGLGKTYEQYF. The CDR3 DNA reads TGTGCCAGCAGCTTAGGTCTGGGCAAAACCTACGAGCAGTACTTC.

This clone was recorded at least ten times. CDR3 loop: CASSPATLTGELFF. The CDR3 DNA is TGTGCCAGCAGCCCGGCGACACTGACCGGGGAGCTGTTTTTT. The V gene is TRBV5-4, the J gene TRBJ2-2, with unresolved D. Germline lookup yields CDR1 SGHNT and CDR2 YYREEE (reference sequence). V was trimmed by 4 bases and J by 5 bases, leaving 12 bases between them. This CDR3 is built from 14 residues.

The CDR3 nucleotides are TGCAGCGTTGGTGGGGCGGCTAATGAAAAACTGTTTTTT. Its translation: CSVGGAANEKLFF. V usage is TRBV29-1 and J usage is TRBJ1-4; D possibly corresponds to TRBD1 (5 bases). The CDR3 has 13 residues. Germline values: CDR1 SQVTM, CDR2 ANQGSEA. V lost 4 bases and J 3 bases, leaving 9 bases between the germline ends.

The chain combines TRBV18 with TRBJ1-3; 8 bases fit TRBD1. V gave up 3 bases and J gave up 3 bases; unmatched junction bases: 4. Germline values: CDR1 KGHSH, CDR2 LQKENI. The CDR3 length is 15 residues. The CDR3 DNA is TGTGCCAGCTCACCTTCAGGGGGCTTTGGAAACACCATATATTTT. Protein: CASSPSGGFGNTIYF. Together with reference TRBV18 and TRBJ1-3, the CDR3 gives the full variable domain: NAGVMQNPRHLVRRRGQEARLRCSPMKGHSHVYWYRQLPEEGLKFMVYLQKENIIDESGMPKERFSAEFPKEGPSILRIQQVVRGDSAAYFCASSPSGGFGNTIYFGEGSWLTVV.

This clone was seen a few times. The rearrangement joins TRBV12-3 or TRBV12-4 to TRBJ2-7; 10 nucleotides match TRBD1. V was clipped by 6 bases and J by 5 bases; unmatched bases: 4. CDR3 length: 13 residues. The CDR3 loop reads CASRGQGLNEQYF. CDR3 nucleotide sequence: TGTGCCAGCAGGGGACAGGGGTTGAACGAGCAGTACTTC.

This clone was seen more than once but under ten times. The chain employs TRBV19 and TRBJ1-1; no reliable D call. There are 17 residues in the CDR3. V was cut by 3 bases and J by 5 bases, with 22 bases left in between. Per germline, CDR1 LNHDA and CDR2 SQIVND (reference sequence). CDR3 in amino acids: CASSIRRGRVTLTEAFF. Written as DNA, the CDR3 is TGTGCCAGTAGTATCAGACGAGGGAGAGTTACCCTTACTGAAGCTTTCTTT.

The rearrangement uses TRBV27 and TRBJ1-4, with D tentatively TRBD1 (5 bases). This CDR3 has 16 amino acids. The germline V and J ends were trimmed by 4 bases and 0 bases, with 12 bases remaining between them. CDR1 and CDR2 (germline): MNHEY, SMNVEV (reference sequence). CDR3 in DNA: TGTGCCAGCAGTTCGCTGACAGTTGCAACTAATGAAAAACTGTTTTTT. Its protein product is CASSSLTVATNEKLFF.

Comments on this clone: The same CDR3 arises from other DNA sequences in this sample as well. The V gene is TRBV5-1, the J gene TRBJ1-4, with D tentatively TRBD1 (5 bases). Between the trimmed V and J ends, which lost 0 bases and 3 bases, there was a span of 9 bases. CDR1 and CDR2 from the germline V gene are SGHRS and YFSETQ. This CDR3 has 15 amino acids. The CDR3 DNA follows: TGCGCCAGCAGCTTGGGTGGGACTTCTAATGAAAAACTGTTTTTT. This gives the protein CASSLGGTSNEKLFF.

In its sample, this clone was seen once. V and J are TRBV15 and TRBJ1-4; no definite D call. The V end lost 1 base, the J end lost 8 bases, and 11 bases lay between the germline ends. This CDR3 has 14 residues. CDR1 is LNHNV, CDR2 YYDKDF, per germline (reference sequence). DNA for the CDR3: TGTGCCACCAGCAGAGCCGGACGGAGGGAAAAACTGTTTTTT. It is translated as CATSRAGRREKLFF.

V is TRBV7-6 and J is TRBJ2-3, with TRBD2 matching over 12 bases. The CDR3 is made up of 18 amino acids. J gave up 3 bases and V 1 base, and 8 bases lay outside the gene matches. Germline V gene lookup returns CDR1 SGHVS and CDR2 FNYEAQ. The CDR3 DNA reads TGTGCCAGCAGCTTAGGAGTCCTAGCGGGGGGGCAGACAGATACGCAGTATTTT. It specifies CASSLGVLAGGQTDTQYF.

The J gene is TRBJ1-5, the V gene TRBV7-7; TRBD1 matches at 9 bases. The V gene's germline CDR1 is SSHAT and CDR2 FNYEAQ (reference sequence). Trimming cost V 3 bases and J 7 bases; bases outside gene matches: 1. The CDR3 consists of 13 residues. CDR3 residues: CASSLDRGQPQHF. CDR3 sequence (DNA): TGTGCCAGCAGCTTGGACAGGGGCCAGCCCCAGCATTTT.

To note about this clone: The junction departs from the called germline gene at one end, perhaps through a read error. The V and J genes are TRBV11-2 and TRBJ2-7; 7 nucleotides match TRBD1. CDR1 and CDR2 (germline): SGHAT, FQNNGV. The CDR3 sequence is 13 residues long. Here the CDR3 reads CASSLGLRDSISF. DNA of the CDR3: TGTGCCAGCAGCCTAGGGTTAAGGGACAGCATATCCTTC.